These 25 T cell receptor beta chains were all obtained from the same sample, sequenced in a study of shared clonotypes between healthy human individuals. TCRdb keeps only in-frame clones here, not all; method: immunoSEQ multiplex PCR. Here the sample spans about 1,900,000 clones, roughly 95% being singletons. CD45RO-negative, CCR7-positively selected cells formed the naive CD8 fraction, excluding terminally differentiated effector memory CD45RA+ cells. The sequenced sample consisted of naive CD8+ T cells sorted from blood. All receptors derive from a man in his late teens or twenties in good health.

This clone occurred once. V and J are TRBV10-2 and TRBJ2-3; a possible D gene is TRBD1 (6 bases). Germline V gene data show CDR1 as WSHSY and CDR2 as SAAADI. The length of the CDR3 is 15 residues. V shed 2 bases and J shed 3 bases, with 12 bases lying between them. The CDR3 nucleotides are TGCGCCAGCAGTGAGATATGGGGGCAAACAGATACGCAGTATTTT. This sequence encodes CASSEIWGQTDTQYF.

The chain combines TRBV7-9 with TRBJ1-2; TRBD1 matches at 7 bases. The CDR3 has 16 amino acids. Germline values: CDR1 SEHNR, CDR2 FQNEAQ (reference sequence). The V and J ends lost 0 bases and 3 bases, in that order; junction bases with no gene match: 7. In DNA, the CDR3 is TGTGCCAGCAGCTTAGCGCCTGGGCAGGGGGACTATGGCTACACCTTC. Translation gives CASSLAPGQGDYGYTF.

V gene TRBV5-5 combines with J gene TRBJ2-7, with TRBD2 identical over 9 bases. The CDR3 runs to 14 residues. The V gene end was trimmed by 4 bases and the J gene end by 2 bases; junction bases not matched to a gene: 4. Germline V CDR1 and CDR2: SGHKS, YYEKEE (reference sequence). CDR3 bases: TGTGCCAGCAGCCGGGGACTAGCCCCCTACGAGCAGTACTTC. As protein: CASSRGLAPYEQYF.

The chain links TRBV29-1 to TRBJ2-7, with D perhaps matching TRBD1 (5 bases). V was cut by 7 bases and J by 3 bases, with 16 bases left in between. From germline, CDR1 is SQVTM and CDR2 ANQGSEA. The CDR3 loop spans 13 amino acids. CDR3 in DNA: TGCAGCGCCCGGACAAACGATTACTACGAGCAGTACTTC. Translated, it gives CSARTNDYYEQYF.

The V gene is TRBV5-5, the J gene TRBJ1-1; 8 bases fit TRBD1. Germline CDR1 is SGHKS and CDR2 is YYEKEE (reference sequence). V lost 4 bases, J lost 0 bases, and 8 bases stayed unmatched. The CDR3 is 16 residues long. CDR3: CASSQGQASMNTEAFF. The DNA for the CDR3 is TGTGCCAGCAGCCAGGGACAGGCAAGCATGAACACTGAAGCTTTCTTT.

The V and J genes are TRBV7-6 and TRBJ2-5; possibly TRBD2 for D (5 bases). Germline CDR1 SGHVS, CDR2 FNYEAQ. CDR3 length equals 12 residues. V gave up 3 bases and J gave up 5 bases, with 7 bases separating them. This CDR3 is CASSFGGETQYF. In nucleotides, the CDR3 is TGTGCCAGCAGCTTCGGCGGGGAGACCCAGTACTTC.

The chain combines TRBV11-1 with TRBJ2-7; a weak D match, TRBD1 (5 bases). The V gene lost 1 base and the J gene lost 5 bases, with 15 bases spanning the gap. This CDR3 spans 15 amino acids. Germline V gene sequence: CDR1 SGHAT, CDR2 FQDESV (reference sequence). The CDR3 sequence: CASSLDYSGYNEQYF. CDR3 DNA: TGTGCCAGCAGCTTAGATTACTCAGGGTACAACGAGCAGTACTTC.

This chain uses TRBV27 with TRBJ2-2, with D unclear. CDR3 size: 13 residues. V lost 5 bases and J lost 6, with 10 bases in between. CDR1 and CDR2 from the germline V gene are MNHEY and SMNVEV (reference sequence). CDR3 in DNA: TGTGCCAGCAGTAATAGGCACCCCGGGGAGCTGTTTTTT. Amino acid sequence: CASSNRHPGELFF.

The genes are TRBV11-2 and TRBJ1-1; D call uncertain. The CDR3 is 14 amino acids. Trimming left V 2 bases short and J 11 bases short, with 18 bases between. CDR1 is SGHAT, CDR2 FQNNGV, per germline. CDR3 coding DNA: TGTGCCAGCAGCTTACCTACAGCCAAGGACGGGGCTTTCTTT. Translating gives CASSLPTAKDGAFF.

About this clone itself: This sample includes further DNA sequences coding for the same CDR3. The CDR3 loop reads CASSYSEGGYGYTF. In nucleotides, the CDR3 is TGTGCCAGCAGTTACTCAGAGGGGGGGTATGGCTACACCTTC. The J gene is TRBJ1-2, the V gene TRBV6-6; possible D gene TRBD1, 6 bases. CDR1 and CDR2 (germline): MNHNY, SVGAGI (reference sequence). This CDR3 is built from 14 residues. Trimming shortened V by 0 bases and J by 5 bases, and 10 bases separated the two germline ends.

The rearrangement links TRBV27 to TRBJ2-3; 7 positions match TRBD2. The germline CDR1 and CDR2 sequences are MNHEY and SMNVEV (reference sequence). The junction had 4 bases not matched to a gene; V was cut back by 0 bases and J by 4 bases. The CDR3 loop spans 15 amino acids. The CDR3 loop reads CASSLSSSGADTQYF. For the CDR3, the DNA is TGTGCCAGCAGTTTATCGTCTAGCGGCGCAGATACGCAGTATTTT.

The chain couples TRBV28 to TRBJ2-3, with 11 bases fitting TRBD2. Germline V lookup: CDR1 MDHEN, CDR2 SYDVKM. After removal of 8 bases from V and 5 bases from J, the junction contained 18 bases not matched to a gene. The CDR3 is 18 residues long. For the CDR3, the DNA is TGTGCCAGCCTTGGCGTCAGGTTAGCGGGGGGGCTTGGAGATACGCAGTATTTT. Translation gives CASLGVRLAGGLGDTQYF.

This chain links TRBV27 with TRBJ2-7, with D maybe TRBD1 (7 bases). CDR1 and CDR2 (germline): MNHEY, SMNVEV (reference sequence). The CDR3 contains 13 residues. Trimming left V 1 base short and J 6 bases short, with 10 bases between. CDR3 loop: CASSLYQGGEQYF. In DNA form, the CDR3 reads TGTGCCAGCAGTTTATATCAGGGGGGCGAGCAGTACTTC.

In regard to this clone: Other nucleotide sequences in the sample specify the same CDR3. The V gene is TRBV27, the J gene TRBJ1-4; the D gene is possibly TRBD1 (6 bases). Germline V gives CDR1 MNHEY, CDR2 SMNVEV (reference sequence). This CDR3 is 14 amino acids long. The V gene lost 5 bases and the J gene lost 4 bases, with 11 bases spanning the gap. The CDR3 loop is CASSLGGLNEKLFF. CDR3 sequence (DNA): TGTGCCAGCAGTCTAGGGGGGCTTAATGAAAAACTGTTTTTT.

J is TRBJ2-3 and V is TRBV6-8; 12 positions match TRBD2. The CDR3 has 18 residues. Germline CDR1 and CDR2: MNHGY and SAAAGT. The J segment lost 6 bases and the V segment lost 6 bases, leaving 16 bases of the junction unmatched. CDR3: CASSPDGLAGRQPDTQYF. The CDR3 DNA follows: TGTGCCAGCAGCCCCGATGGACTAGCGGGACGTCAGCCTGATACGCAGTATTTT.

The chain couples TRBV7-2 to TRBJ1-2, with a possible D match to TRBD1 (6 bases). Germline loops: CDR1 SGHTA, CDR2 FQGNSA. This CDR3 comprises 15 residues. V dropped 3 bases and J dropped 4 bases, with 15 bases sitting between them. CDR3 coding DNA: TGTGCCAGCAGCTTTTCACAGGGAGACCCCTATGGCTACACCTTC. Encoded protein: CASSFSQGDPYGYTF.

The chain has TRBV5-1 and TRBJ2-3, with a tentative D call TRBD1 (6 bases). The CDR3 has 13 amino acids. V dropped 4 bases and J dropped 4 bases, with 10 bases sitting between them. CDR1 is SGHRS and CDR2 is YFSETQ in the germline V gene. The CDR3 reads CASSTTGPDTQYF. In DNA form, the CDR3 reads TGCGCCAGCAGCACCACAGGGCCAGATACGCAGTATTTT. Full variable domain (rest looked up from reference TRBV5-1 and TRBJ2-3): KAGVTQTPRYLIKTRGQQVTLSCSPISGHRSVSWYQQTPGQGLQFLFEYFSETQRNKGNFPGRFSGRQFSNSRSEMNVSTLELGDSALYLCASSTTGPDTQYFGPGTRLTVL.

This rearrangement joins TRBV5-1 to TRBJ2-3; 7 positions agree with TRBD1. CDR1 is SGHRS and CDR2 is YFSETQ in the germline V gene. This CDR3 is 15 amino acids long. V was clipped by 0 bases and J by 3 bases; unmatched bases: 4. The CDR3 coding sequence is TGCGCCAGCAGCTTGGAAGGGGGCGCGACAGATACGCAGTATTTT. Translated: CASSLEGGATDTQYF.

J is TRBJ1-6 and V is TRBV7-9, with D possibly TRBD1 on 5 matching bases. Germline CDR1 reads SEHNR; CDR2 reads FQNEAQ (reference sequence). CDR3 size: 14 residues. Trimming shortened V by 3 bases and J by 9 bases, and 12 bases separated the two germline ends. CDR3 residues: CASSLVQGRSPLHF. The CDR3, as DNA: TGTGCCAGCAGCTTGGTCCAGGGCCGTTCACCCCTCCACTTT.

This clone appeared once. The chain is built from TRBV9 and TRBJ2-7; D gene ambiguous. The CDR3 is 13 amino acids. The V end was cut by 6 bases, the J end by 1 base, with 11 bases between. Germline V gene lookup returns CDR1 SGDLS and CDR2 YYNGEE. CDR3 loop: CASTQSYSYEQYF. In DNA, the CDR3 is TGTGCCAGCACGCAGTCGTATTCCTACGAGCAGTACTTC.

As to this clone: Other DNA sequences in the same sample also yield this CDR3. The rearrangement links TRBV27 to TRBJ2-7, with D maybe TRBD2 (6 bases). Germline CDR1 MNHEY, CDR2 SMNVEV (reference sequence). This CDR3 region has 13 residues. V gave up 3 bases and J gave up 2 bases, with 8 bases separating them. The CDR3 loop reads CASSLRLAYEQYF. As DNA, the CDR3 is TGTGCCAGCAGTTTGCGACTAGCCTACGAGCAGTACTTC.

Comment on this clone: Other DNA sequences of this sample code for an identical CDR3. The V call is TRBV13, the J call TRBJ1-1; no firm D call. There are 12 residues in the CDR3. Germline CDR1 PRHDT, CDR2 FYEKMQ (reference sequence). Trimming took 0 bases from V and 8 from J, leaving 7 bases between them. The CDR3 loop is CASSLGGLEAFF. The CDR3, as DNA: TGTGCCAGCAGCTTAGGGGGATTAGAAGCTTTCTTT.

The chain links TRBV5-6 to TRBJ1-5; D not certain. CDR3 length: 15 residues. Trimming removed 0 bases from V and 6 bases from J, with 13 bases in between. Germline V gives CDR1 SGHDT, CDR2 YYEEEE. CDR3 region: CASSLGRSLSQPQHF. The DNA for the CDR3 is TGTGCCAGCAGCTTGGGCAGGTCTCTCAGTCAGCCCCAGCATTTT.

This clone was detected only once. V usage is TRBV13 and J usage is TRBJ2-7; TRBD2 matches at 7 bases. Trimming cost V 0 bases and J 6 bases; bases outside gene matches: 8. This CDR3 is 15 amino acids long. Germline V lookup: CDR1 PRHDT, CDR2 FYEKMQ (reference sequence). The chain's CDR3 is CASSLGSREGAEQYF. The CDR3 DNA reads TGTGCCAGCAGCTTAGGGTCCAGGGAGGGCGCCGAGCAGTACTTC.

The J gene is TRBJ2-7, the V gene TRBV28; maybe TRBD1 (5 bases). The CDR3 extends over 13 amino acids. CDR1 is MDHEN and CDR2 is SYDVKM in the germline V gene. V lost 6 bases and J 6 bases, leaving 15 bases between the germline ends. The DNA for the CDR3 is TGTGCCAGCAGGAGACAGAGTTCGCGCGAGCAGTACTTC. It codes for CASRRQSSREQYF.